This T cell receptor beta chain was captured by sequencing in a study of T cell responses to AZD1222 COVID-19 vaccine. Study-level results: Clonal diversity was possibly underestimated; the donors were predominantly white British and more often female. Vaccination with two AZD1222 doses was followed by a rise in Spike-specific TCR breadth and depth. Targeting of unmutated variant regions was reportedly seen in nearly half of spike-specific TCRs. Vaccine-associated CD4 TCRs spanned spike, dominant at 160-218 and 743-854.

As for this clone: The target antigen is unknown.

The protocol was immunoSEQ multiplex PCR, while the TCRdb copy is restricted to in-frame clones and leaves out a portion. This repertoire shows around 60,000 clones, around 90% found once; its top ten account for just under 5%. Germline CDR1 and CDR2: MNHEY and SVGAGI. The CDR3 length is 13 residues. Trimming shortened V by 7 bases and J by 0 bases, and 9 bases separated the two germline ends. The sample here was peripheral blood, taken on day 0 of AZD1222 vaccination. This sequence originates from an adult in good health. This chain joins TRBV6-5 and TRBJ1-1; a weak D match, TRBD1 (5 bases). CDR3 protein: CASTRTLNTEAFF. Written as DNA, the CDR3 is TGTGCCAGCACTAGGACACTGAACACTGAAGCTTTCTTT.